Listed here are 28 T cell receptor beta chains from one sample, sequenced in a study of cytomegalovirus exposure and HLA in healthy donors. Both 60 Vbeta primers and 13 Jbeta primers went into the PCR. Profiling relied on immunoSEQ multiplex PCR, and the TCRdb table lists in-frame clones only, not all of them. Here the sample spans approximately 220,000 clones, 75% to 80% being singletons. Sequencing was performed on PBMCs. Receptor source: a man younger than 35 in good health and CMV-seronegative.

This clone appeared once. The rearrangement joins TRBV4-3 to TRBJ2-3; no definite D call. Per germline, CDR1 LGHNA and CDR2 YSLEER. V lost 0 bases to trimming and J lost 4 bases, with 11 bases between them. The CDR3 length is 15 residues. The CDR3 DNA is TGCGCCAGCAGCCAAGAGACATCAACCTCAGATACGCAGTATTTT. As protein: CASSQETSTSDTQYF.

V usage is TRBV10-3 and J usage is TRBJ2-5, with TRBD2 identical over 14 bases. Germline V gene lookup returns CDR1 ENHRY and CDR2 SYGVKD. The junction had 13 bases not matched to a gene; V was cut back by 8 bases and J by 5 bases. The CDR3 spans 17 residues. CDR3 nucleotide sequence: TGTGCCATCGGAAGAGCTCGGACTAGCGGGGGGAGGGAGACCCAGTACTTC. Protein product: CAIGRARTSGGRETQYF.

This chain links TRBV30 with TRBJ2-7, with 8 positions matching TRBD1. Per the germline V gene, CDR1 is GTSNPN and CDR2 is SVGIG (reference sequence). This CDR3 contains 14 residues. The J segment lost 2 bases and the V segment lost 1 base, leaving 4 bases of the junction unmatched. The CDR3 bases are TGTGCCTGGAGTGCAACAGGGGGAGCCTACGAGCAGTACTTC. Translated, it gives CAWSATGGAYEQYF. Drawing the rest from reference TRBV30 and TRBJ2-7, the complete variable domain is SQTIHQWPATLVQPVGSPLSLECTVEGTSNPNLYWYRQAAGRGLQLLFYSVGIGQISSEVPQNLSASRPQDRQFILSSKKLLLSDSGFYLCAWSATGGAYEQYFGPGTRLTVT.

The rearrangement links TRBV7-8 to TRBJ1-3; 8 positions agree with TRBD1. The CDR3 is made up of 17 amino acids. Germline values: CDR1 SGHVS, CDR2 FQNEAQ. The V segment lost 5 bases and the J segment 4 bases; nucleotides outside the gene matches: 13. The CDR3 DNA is TGTGCCAGCAGCCCCGGGGCCCCCGGGACAGGCGGAAACACCATATATTTT. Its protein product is CASSPGAPGTGGNTIYF.

In DNA, the CDR3 is TGTGCCAGCAGCTTAGTCCCACAGGGGTTTGGCACAGATACGCAGTATTTT. Translated, it gives CASSLVPQGFGTDTQYF. This chain joins TRBV7-2 and TRBJ2-3, with 7 bases lining up with TRBD1. V lost 1 base, J lost 1 base, and 8 bases stayed unmatched. Germline V gene data show CDR1 as SGHTA and CDR2 as FQGNSA. The CDR3 length is 17 residues.

CDR3 in amino acids: CASAGTSATFEQYF. DNA for the CDR3: TGTGCCAGCGCCGGGACTAGCGCGACGTTCGAGCAGTACTTC. V usage is TRBV6-1 and J usage is TRBJ2-7, with 10 positions matching TRBD2. The CDR3 consists of 14 residues. The V and J ends lost 8 bases and 6 bases, in that order; junction bases with no gene match: 10. Germline V lookup: CDR1 MNHNS, CDR2 SASEGT.

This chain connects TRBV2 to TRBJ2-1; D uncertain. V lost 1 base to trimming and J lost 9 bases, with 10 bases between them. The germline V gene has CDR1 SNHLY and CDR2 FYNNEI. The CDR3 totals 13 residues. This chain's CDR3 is CASSEVGGVEQFF. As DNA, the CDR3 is TGTGCCAGCAGTGAAGTAGGTGGAGTTGAGCAGTTCTTC.

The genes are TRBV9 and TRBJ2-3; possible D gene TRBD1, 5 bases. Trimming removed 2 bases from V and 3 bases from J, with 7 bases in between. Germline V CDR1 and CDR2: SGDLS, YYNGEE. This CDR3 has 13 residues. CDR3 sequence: CASSVQGTDTQYF. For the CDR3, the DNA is TGTGCCAGCAGCGTTCAGGGTACAGATACGCAGTATTTT.

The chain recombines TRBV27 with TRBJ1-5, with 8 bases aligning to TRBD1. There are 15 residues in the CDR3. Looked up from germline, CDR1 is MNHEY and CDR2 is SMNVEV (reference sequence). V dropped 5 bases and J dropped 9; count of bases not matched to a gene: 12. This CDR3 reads CASSPGQGEIRPQHF. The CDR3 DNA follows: TGTGCCAGCAGTCCCGGACAGGGAGAAATCAGGCCCCAGCATTTT.

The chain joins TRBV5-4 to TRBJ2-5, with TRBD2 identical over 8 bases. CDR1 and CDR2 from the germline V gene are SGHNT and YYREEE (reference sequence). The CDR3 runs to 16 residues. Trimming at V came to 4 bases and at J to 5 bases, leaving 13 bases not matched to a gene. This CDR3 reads CASSQPSGRGVETQYF. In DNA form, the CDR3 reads TGTGCCAGCAGCCAACCCAGCGGGAGAGGTGTTGAGACCCAGTACTTC.

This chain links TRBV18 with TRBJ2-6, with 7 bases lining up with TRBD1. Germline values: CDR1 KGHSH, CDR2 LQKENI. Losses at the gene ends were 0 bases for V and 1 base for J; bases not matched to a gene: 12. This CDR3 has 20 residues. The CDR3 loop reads CASSPPWDSGINSGANVLTF. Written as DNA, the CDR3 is TGTGCCAGCTCACCACCTTGGGACAGCGGAATTAATTCTGGGGCCAACGTCCTGACTTTC.

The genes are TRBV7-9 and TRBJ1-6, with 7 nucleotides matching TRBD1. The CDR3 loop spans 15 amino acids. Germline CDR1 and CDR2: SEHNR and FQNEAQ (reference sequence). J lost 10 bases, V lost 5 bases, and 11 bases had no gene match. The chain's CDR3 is CASSPPGTETSPLHF. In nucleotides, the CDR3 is TGTGCCAGCAGCCCCCCCGGGACAGAGACATCACCCCTCCACTTT.

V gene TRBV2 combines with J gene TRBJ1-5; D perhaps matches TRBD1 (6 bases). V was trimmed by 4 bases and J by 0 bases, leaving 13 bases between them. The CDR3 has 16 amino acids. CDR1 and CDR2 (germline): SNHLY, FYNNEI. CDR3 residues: CASSAGTSYSNQPQHF. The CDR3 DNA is TGTGCCAGCAGTGCCGGGACATCTTATAGCAATCAGCCCCAGCATTTT.

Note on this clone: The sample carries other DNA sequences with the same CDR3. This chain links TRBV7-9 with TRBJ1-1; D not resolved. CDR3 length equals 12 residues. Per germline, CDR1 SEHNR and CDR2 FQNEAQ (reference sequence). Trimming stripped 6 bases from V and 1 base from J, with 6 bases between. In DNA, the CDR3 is TGTGCCAGCAGTAGCCAGAACACTGAAGCTTTCTTT. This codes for CASSSQNTEAFF.

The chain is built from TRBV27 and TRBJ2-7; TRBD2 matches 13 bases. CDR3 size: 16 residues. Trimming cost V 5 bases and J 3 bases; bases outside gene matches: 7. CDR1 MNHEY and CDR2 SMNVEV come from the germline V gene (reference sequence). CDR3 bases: TGTGCCAGCAGTCCGTCGGGACTAGCGGGGCACTACGAGCAGTACTTC. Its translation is CASSPSGLAGHYEQYF.

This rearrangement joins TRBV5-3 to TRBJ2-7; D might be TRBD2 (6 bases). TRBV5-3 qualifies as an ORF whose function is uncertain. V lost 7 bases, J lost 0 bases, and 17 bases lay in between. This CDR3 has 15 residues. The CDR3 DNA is TGTGCCAGATGCCAAGGCGGGAAGAGCTCCTACGAGCAGTACTTC. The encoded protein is CARCQGGKSSYEQYF.

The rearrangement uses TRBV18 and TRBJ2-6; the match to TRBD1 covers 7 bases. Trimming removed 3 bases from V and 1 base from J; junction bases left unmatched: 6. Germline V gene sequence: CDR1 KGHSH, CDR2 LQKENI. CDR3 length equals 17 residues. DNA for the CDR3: TGTGCCAGCTCACCGGGAGACAGGGCGTCTGGGGCCAACGTCCTGACTTTC. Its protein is CASSPGDRASGANVLTF.

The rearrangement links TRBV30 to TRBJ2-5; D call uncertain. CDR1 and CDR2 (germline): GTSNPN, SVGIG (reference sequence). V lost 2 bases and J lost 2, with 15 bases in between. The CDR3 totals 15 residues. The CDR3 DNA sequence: TGTGCCTGGAGTTCACGTCTTAGACAACAAGAGACCCAGTACTTC. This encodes CAWSSRLRQQETQYF. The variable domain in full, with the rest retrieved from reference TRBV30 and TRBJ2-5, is SQTIHQWPATLVQPVGSPLSLECTVEGTSNPNLYWYRQAAGRGLQLLFYSVGIGQISSEVPQNLSASRPQDRQFILSSKKLLLSDSGFYLCAWSSRLRQQETQYFGPGTRLLVL.

This chain's CDR3 is CASSFGTSKGTQYF. The CDR3 DNA is TGTGCCAGCAGTTTTGGGACTAGCAAGGGGACCCAGTACTTC. The chain uses TRBV6-5 and TRBJ2-5; 9 nucleotides match TRBD2. CDR3 size: 14 residues. The germline gives CDR1 MNHEY, CDR2 SVGAGI. V lost 4 bases to trimming and J lost 7 bases; unmatched junction nucleotides: 7.

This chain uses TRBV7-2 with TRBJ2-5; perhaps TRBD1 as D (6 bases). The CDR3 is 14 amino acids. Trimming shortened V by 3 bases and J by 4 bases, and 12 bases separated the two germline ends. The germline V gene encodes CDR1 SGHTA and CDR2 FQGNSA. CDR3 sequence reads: CASSFPTGTETQYF. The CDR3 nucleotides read TGTGCCAGCAGCTTCCCCACAGGGACAGAGACCCAGTACTTC.

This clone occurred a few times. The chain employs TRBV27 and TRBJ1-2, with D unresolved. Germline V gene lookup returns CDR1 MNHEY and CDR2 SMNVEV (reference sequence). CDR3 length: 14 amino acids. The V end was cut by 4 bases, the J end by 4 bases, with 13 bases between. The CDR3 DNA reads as TGTGCCAGCAGTTCCCTAAACCCAGGCTATGGCTACACCTTC. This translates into CASSSLNPGYGYTF.

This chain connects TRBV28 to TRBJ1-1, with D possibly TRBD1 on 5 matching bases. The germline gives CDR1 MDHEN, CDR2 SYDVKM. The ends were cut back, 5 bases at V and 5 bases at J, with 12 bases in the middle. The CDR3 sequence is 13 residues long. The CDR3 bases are TGTGCCAGCAGTACCGGGGGGTTAACTGAAGCTTTCTTT. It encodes CASSTGGLTEAFF.

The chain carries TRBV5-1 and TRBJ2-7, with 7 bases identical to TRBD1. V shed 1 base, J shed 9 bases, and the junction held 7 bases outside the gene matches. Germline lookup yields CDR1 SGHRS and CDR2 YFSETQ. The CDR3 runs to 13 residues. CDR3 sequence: CASSLRQGIRQYF. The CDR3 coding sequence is TGCGCCAGCAGCTTGAGACAGGGAATAAGGCAGTACTTC.

CDR3 in DNA: TGTGCCAGCAGCCAACCCGTGGACAGGGGATCCGCCTACGAGCAGTACTTC. This codes for CASSQPVDRGSAYEQYF. V and J are TRBV4-2 and TRBJ2-7; 9 positions match TRBD1. Germline CDR1 and CDR2: LGHNA and YNFKEQ. The CDR3 is made up of 17 amino acids. Trimming at V came to 2 bases and at J to 2 bases, leaving 10 bases not matched to a gene.

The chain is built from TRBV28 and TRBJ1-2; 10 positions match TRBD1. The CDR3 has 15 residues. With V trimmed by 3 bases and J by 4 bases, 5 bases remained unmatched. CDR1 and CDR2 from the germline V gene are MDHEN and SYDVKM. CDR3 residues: CASSFVTGGSYGYTF. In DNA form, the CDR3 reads TGTGCCAGCAGTTTCGTGACAGGGGGCAGCTATGGCTACACCTTC.

CDR3 loop: CASSRGQASQETQYF. The CDR3 DNA reads TGTGCCAGCAGCCGGGGACAGGCCTCACAAGAGACCCAGTACTTC. V gene TRBV7-8 combines with J gene TRBJ2-5, with 8 bases aligning to TRBD1. The CDR3 runs to 15 residues. J lost 2 bases, V lost 5 bases, and 7 bases had no gene match. The germline CDR1 and CDR2 sequences are SGHVS and FQNEAQ.

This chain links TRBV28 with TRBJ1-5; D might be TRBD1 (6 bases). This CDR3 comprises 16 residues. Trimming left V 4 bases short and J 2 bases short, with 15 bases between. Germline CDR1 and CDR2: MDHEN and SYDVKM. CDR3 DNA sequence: TGTGCCAGCAGTTCCTCCTTCAGGGGAGGCAATCAGCCCCAGCATTTT. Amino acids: CASSSSFRGGNQPQHF.

CDR3 sequence reads: CASSLLAGYNQPQHF. The CDR3 region has the DNA TGTGCCAGCAGCTTACTGGCAGGGTACAATCAGCCCCAGCATTTT. This sequence joins TRBV7-2 and TRBJ1-5; D may be TRBD1 (5 bases). Germline CDR1 reads SGHTA; CDR2 reads FQGNSA. CDR3 length: 15 residues. Deletions cut 2 bases from V and 3 bases from J, with 11 bases between.